The T cell receptor beta chain described here comes from a study of somatic mutations in cytotoxic T cells in rheumatoid arthritis. Study-level results: In rheumatoid arthritis patients, the slight underrepresentation of TRBV07 was not adjusted for multiple comparisons.

In germline, CDR1 is MNHEY, CDR2 SMNVEV (reference sequence). This CDR3 spans 15 amino acids. V gave up 2 bases and J gave up 6 bases; unmatched junction bases: 7. For this clone: Its antigen remains unidentified.

Source study methods: In patients, CD8+ clones bigger than 1% rarely had the same sequence as a published virus-specific TCRB. The table came from immunoSEQ multiplex PCR; TCRdb's copy has only in-frame clones and leaves some out. The V and J calls and the clone size are those of that table, but D and trimming were determined from the DNA. The sample yields some 18,000 clones, about 81% seen once. The receptor comes from an adult with rheumatoid arthritis. Material for sequencing was CD8+ T cells sorted from blood. The V call is TRBV27, the J call TRBJ1-1; 9 nucleotides match TRBD1. CDR3 coding DNA: TGTGCCAGCAGTTTAACCGGGACAGGGATCTCTGAAGCTTTCTTT. Protein: CASSLTGTGISEAFF.